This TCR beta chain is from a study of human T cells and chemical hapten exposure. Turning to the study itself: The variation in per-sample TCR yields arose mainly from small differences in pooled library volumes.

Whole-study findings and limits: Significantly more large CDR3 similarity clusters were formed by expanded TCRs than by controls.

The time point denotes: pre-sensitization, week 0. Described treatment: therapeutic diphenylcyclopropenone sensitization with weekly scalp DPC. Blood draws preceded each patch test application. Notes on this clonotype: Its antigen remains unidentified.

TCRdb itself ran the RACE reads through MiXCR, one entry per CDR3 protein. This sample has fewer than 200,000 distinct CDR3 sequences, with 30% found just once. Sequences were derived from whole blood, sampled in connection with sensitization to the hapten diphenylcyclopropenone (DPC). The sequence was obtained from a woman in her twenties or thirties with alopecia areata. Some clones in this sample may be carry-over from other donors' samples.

This CDR3 is CASSRLSNTEAFF. The CDR3 nucleotides are TGTGCCAGCAGCCGTCTTTCGAACACTGAAGCTTTCTTT. This chain joins TRBV3-1 and TRBJ1-1; D is unresolved. V lost 4 bases to trimming and J lost 1 base, with 7 bases between them. This CDR3 is 13 amino acids long. Germline values: CDR1 LGHDT, CDR2 YNNKEL (reference sequence).